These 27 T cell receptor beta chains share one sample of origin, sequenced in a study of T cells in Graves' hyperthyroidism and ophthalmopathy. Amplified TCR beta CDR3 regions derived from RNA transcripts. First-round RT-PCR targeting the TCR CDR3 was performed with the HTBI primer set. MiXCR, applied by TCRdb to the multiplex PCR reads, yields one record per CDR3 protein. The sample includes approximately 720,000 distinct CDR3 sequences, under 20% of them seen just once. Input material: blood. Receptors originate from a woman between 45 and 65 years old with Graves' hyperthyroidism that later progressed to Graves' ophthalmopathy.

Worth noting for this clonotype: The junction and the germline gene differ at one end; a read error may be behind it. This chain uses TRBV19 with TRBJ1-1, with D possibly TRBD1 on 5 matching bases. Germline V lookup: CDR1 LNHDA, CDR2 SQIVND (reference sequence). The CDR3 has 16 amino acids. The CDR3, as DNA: TGTGCCAGTAGCCGATTGGGGCCGCCTGAGAACACTGAAGCTCTCTTT. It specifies CASSRLGPPENTEALF.

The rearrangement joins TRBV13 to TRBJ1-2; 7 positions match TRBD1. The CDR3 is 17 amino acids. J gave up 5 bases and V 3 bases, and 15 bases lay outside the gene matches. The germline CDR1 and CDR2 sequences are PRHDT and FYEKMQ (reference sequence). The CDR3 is CASSFLRTGREGYGYTF. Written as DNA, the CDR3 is TGTGCCAGCAGCTTTCTTCGGACAGGAAGGGAGGGATATGGCTACACCTTC.

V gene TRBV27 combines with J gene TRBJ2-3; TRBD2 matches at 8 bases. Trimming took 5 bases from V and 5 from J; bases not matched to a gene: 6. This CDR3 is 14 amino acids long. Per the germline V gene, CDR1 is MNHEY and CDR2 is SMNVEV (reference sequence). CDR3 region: CASSTGLELDTQYF. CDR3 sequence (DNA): TGTGCCAGCAGTACGGGACTAGAATTAGATACGCAGTATTTT.

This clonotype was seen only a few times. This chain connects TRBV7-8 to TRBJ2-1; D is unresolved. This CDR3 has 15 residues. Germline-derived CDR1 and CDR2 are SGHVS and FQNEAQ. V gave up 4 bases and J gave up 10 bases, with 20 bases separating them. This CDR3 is CASSYARWQVGEQFF. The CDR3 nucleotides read TGTGCCAGCAGCTATGCCAGGTGGCAGGTCGGCGAGCAGTTCTTC.

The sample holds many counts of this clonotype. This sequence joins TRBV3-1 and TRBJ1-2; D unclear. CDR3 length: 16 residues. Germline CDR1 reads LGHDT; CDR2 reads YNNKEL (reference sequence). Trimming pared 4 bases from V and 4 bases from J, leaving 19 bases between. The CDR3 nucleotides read TGTGCCAGCAGCCCTCGGGCCACTCCATCGGGCTATGGCTACACCTTC. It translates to CASSPRATPSGYGYTF.

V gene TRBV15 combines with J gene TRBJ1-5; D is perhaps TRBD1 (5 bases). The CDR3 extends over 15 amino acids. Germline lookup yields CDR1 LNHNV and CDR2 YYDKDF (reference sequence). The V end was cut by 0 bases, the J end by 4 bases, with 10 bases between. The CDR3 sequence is CATSRDLQANQPQHF. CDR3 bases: TGTGCCACCAGCAGAGATCTACAGGCGAATCAGCCCCAGCATTTT.

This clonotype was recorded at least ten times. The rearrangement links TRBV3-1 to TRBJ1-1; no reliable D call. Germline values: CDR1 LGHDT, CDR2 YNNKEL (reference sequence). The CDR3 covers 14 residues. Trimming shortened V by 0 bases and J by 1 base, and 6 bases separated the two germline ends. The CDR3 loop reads CASSQEPANTEAFF. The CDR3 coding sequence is TGTGCCAGCAGCCAAGAGCCAGCGAACACTGAAGCTTTCTTT.

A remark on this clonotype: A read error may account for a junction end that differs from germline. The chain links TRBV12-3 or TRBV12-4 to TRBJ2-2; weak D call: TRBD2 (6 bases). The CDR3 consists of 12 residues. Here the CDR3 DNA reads TGTGCCAGCAGTTTAAACACCGGGGGGCTGTTTTTT. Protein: CASSLNTGGLFF.

The DNA for the CDR3 is TGTGCCAGCAGCTTATCAAGGGAGCGCAATCAGCCCCAGCATTTT. This sequence encodes CASSLSRERNQPQHF. The genes are TRBV11-3 and TRBJ1-5; D unresolved. V was pared by 2 bases and J by 2 bases, with 10 bases between. CDR3 size: 15 residues. CDR1 is SGHNT, CDR2 YENEEA, per germline.

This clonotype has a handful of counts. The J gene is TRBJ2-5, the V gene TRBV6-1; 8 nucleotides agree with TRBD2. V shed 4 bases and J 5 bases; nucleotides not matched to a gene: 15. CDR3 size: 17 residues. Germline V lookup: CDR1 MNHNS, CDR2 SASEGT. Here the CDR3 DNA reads TGTGCCAGCAGTGTCAGGGGTGTCGGGGGGGGCGGGGAGACCCAGTACTTC. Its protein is CASSVRGVGGGGETQYF.

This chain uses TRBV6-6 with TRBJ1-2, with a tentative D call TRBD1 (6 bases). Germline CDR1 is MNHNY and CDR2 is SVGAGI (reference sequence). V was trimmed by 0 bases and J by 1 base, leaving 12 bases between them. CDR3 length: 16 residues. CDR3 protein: CASSYSPGQLNYGYTF. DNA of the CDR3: TGTGCCAGCAGTTACTCCCCTGGACAGCTTAACTATGGCTACACCTTC.

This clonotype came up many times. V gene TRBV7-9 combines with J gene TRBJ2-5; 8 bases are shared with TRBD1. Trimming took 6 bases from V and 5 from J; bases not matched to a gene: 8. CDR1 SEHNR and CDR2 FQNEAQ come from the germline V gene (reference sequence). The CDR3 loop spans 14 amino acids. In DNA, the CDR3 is TGTGCCAGCAGGCGTGACAGGGGTTCGGAGACCCAGTACTTC. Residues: CASRRDRGSETQYF.

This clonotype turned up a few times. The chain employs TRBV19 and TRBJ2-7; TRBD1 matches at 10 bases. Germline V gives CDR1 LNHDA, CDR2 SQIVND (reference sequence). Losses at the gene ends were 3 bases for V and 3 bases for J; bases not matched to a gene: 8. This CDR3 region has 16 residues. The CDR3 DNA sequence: TGTGCCAGTAGTATGGGACAGGGGACGGCATACTACGAGCAGTACTTC. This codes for CASSMGQGTAYYEQYF.

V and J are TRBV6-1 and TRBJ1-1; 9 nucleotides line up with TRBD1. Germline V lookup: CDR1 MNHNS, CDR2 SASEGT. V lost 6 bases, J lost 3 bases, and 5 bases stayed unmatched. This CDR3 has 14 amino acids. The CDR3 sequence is CASRGQGSHTEAFF. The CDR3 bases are TGTGCCAGCAGGGGACAGGGATCGCACACTGAAGCTTTCTTT.

CDR3 region: CASSVPNTEAFF. The CDR3 coding sequence is TGTGCCAGCTCCGTTCCGAACACTGAAGCTTTCTTT. The chain carries TRBV7-9 and TRBJ1-1; D uncertain. The CDR3 loop spans 12 amino acids. Germline V lookup: CDR1 SEHNR, CDR2 FQNEAQ (reference sequence). Trimming cost V 8 bases and J 1 base, with 8 bases left between them.

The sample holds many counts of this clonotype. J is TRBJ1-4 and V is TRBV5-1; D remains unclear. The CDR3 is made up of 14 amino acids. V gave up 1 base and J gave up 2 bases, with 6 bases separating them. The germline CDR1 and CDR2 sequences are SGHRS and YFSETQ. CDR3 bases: TGCGCCAGCAGCTTGTCCAGGACTAATGAAAAACTGTTTTTT. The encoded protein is CASSLSRTNEKLFF.

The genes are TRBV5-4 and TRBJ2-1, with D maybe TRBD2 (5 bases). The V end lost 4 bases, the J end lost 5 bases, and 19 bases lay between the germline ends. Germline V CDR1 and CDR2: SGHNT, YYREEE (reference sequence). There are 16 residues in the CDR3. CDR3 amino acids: CASSLDILAVNNEQFF. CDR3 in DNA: TGTGCCAGCAGCCTAGACATCCTAGCCGTTAACAATGAGCAGTTCTTC.

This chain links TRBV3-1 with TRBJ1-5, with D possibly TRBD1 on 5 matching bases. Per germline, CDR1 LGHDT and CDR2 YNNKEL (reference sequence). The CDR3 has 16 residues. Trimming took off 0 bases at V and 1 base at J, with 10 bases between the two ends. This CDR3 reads CASSQDSGASNQPQHF. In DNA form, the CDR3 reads TGTGCCAGCAGCCAAGACTCTGGGGCGAGCAATCAGCCCCAGCATTTT.

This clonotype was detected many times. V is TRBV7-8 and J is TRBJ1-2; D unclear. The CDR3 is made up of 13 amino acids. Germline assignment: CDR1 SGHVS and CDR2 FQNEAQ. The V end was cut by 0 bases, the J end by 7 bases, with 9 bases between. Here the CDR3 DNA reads TGTGCCAGCAGCTTAGCCGGGGAGGGTGGCTACACCTTC. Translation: CASSLAGEGGYTF.

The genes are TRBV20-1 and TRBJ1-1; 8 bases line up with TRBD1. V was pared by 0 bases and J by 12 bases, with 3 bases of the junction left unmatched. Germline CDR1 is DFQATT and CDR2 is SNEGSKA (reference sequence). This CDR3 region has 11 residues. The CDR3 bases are TGCAGTGCTAGAGAAGGGGACAGGCCTTTCTTT. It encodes CSAREGDRPFF.

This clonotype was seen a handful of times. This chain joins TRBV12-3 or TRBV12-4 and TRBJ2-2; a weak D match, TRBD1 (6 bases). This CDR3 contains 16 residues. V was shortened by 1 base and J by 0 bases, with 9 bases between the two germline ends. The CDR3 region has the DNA TGTGCCAGCAGTTTAGGGACAGCGCCGAACACCGGGGAGCTGTTTTTT. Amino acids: CASSLGTAPNTGELFF.

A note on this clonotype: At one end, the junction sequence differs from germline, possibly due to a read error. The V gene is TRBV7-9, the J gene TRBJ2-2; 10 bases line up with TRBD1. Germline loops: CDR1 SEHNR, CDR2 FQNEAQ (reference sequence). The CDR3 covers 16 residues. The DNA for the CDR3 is TGTGCCAGCAGCTTAGCGACAGGGGGCGCTATCGGGGAGCTGGTTTTT. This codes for CASSLATGGAIGELVF. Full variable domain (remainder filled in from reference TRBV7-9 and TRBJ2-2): DTGVSQNPRHKITKRGQNVTFRCDPISEHNRLYWYRQTLGQGPEFLTYFQNEAQLEKSRLLSDRFSAERPKGSFSTLEIQRTEQGDSAMYLCASSLATGGAIGELVFGEGSRLTVL.

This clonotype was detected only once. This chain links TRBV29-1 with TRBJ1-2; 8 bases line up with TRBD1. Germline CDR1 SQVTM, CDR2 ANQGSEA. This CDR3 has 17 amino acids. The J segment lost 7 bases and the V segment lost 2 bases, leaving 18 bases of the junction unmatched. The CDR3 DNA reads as TGCAGCGTTGAACTCGCCAACTACGGACAGGGAGTCGGTGGCTACACCTTC. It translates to CSVELANYGQGVGGYTF.

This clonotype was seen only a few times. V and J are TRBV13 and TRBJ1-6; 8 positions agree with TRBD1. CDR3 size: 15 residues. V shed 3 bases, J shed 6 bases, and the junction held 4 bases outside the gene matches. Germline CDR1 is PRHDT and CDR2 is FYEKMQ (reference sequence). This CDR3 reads CASSFLTGVNSPLHF. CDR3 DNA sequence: TGTGCCAGCAGCTTCTTGACAGGGGTTAATTCACCCCTCCACTTT. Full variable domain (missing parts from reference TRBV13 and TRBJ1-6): AAGVIQSPRHLIKEKRETATLKCYPIPRHDTVYWYQQGPGQDPQFLISFYEKMQSDKGSIPDRFSAQQFSDYHSELNMSSLELGDSALYFCASSFLTGVNSPLHFGNGTRLTVT.

The CDR3 DNA reads as TGTGCCAGCAGCGTAGGTGGGGGGCACATGAACACTGAAGCTTTCTTT. Translated: CASSVGGGHMNTEAFF. The chain joins TRBV9 to TRBJ1-1; D perhaps matches TRBD1 (6 bases). In germline, CDR1 is SGDLS, CDR2 YYNGEE. This CDR3 has 16 amino acids. V was cut by 0 bases and J by 0 bases, with 12 bases left in between. Full variable domain (outside the CDR3, taken from reference TRBV9 and TRBJ1-1): DSGVTQTPKHLITATGQRVTLRCSPRSGDLSVYWYQQSLDQGLQFLIQYYNGEERAKGNILERFSAQQFPDLHSELNLSSLELGDSALYFCASSVGGGHMNTEAFFGQGTRLTVV.

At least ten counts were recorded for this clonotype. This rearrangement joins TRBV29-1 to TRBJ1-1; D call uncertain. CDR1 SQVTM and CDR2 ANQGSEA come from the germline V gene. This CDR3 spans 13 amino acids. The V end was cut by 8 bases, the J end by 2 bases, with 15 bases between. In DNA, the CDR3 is TGCAGCCCCTGGAGGCACCTAAACACTGAAGCTTTCTTT. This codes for CSPWRHLNTEAFF.

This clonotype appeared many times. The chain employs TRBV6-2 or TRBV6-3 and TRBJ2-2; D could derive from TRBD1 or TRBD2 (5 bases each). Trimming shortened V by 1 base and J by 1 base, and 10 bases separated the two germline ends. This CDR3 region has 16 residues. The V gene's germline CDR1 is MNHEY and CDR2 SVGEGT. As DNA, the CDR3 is TGTGCCAGCAGTTACTTGGGACCACGGAACACCGGGGAGCTGTTTTTT. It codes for CASSYLGPRNTGELFF.